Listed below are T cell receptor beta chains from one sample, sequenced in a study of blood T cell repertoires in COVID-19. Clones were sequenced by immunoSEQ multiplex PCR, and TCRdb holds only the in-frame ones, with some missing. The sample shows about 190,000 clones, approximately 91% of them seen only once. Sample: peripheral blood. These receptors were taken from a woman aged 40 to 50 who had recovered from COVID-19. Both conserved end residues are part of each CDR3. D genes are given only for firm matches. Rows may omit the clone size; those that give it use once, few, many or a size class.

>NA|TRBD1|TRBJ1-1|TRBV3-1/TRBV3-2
TGTGCCAGCAGGGGTTTGACAGGGGGCTTGGGTGAAGCTTTCTTT
CASRGLTGGLGEAFF
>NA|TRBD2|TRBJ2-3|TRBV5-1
TGCGCCAGCAACTGGCGGGGGGCCACAGATACGCAGTATTTT
CASNWRGATDTQYF
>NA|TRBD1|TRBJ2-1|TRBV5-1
TGCGCCAGCAGCTTGGGTCGGACAGGTGGCGAGCAGTTCTTC
CASSLGRTGGEQFF
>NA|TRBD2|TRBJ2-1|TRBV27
TGTGCCAGCACTAGCGGGAGCTCCTACAATGAGCAGTTCTTC
CASTSGSSYNEQFF
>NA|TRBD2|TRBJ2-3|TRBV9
TGTGCCAGCAGCGTGCAGGTAGCGGGAGTGGGAGATACGCAGTATTTT
CASSVQVAGVGDTQYF
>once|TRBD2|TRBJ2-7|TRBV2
TGTGCCAGCAGTATAATGACTAGCCGGAACGAGCAGTACTTC
CASSIMTSRNEQYF
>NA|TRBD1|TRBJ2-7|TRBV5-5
TGTGCCAGCAGCTTGGAGGGGGACAGCAGTCCCTACGAGCAGTACTTC
CASSLEGDSSPYEQYF
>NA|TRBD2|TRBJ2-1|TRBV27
TGTGCCAGCAGTTTATTCCCCGGGACTAGCGGGACCTCCTACAATGAGCAGTTCTTC
CASSLFPGTSGTSYNEQFF
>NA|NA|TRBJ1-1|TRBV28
TGTGCCAGCAGTTTTTTGCGGGACACTGAAGCTTTCTTT
CASSFLRDTEAFF
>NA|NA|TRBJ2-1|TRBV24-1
TGTGCCACCAGTGATTTGTACCAGGGGCAATATGAGCAGTTCTTC
CATSDLYQGQYEQFF
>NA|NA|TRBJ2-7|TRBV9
TGTGCCAGCAGCGTAGCCAGCGGGCTCTCCTACGAGCAGTACTTC
CASSVASGLSYEQYF
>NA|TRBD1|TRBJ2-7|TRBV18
TGTGCCAGCCGCGGGACAGGGTTCAACGAGCAGTACTTC
CASRGTGFNEQYF
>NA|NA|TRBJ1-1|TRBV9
TGTGCCAGCAGCCCCCAGGACATTGAAGCTTTCTTT
CASSPQDIEAFF
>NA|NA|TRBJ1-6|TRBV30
TGTGCCTGCCCCCGGCAGGGTAGGGCCTATAATTCACCCCTCCACTTT
CACPRQGRAYNSPLHF
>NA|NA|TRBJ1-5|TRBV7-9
TGTGCCAGCAGCTTCGACACTTTGGATCAGCCCCAGCATTTT
CASSFDTLDQPQHF
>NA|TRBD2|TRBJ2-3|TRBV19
TGTGCCAGTAGTCCCCTACTAGCGGTCGTAACGGATACGCAGTATTTT
CASSPLLAVVTDTQYF
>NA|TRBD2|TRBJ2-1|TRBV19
TGTGCCAGTCGCGTGGGACTAGGGTACAATGAGCAGTTCTTC
CASRVGLGYNEQFF
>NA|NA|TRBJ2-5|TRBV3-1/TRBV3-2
TGTGCCAGCAGCCCTTCTACTATAGGGACCCAGTACTTC
CASSPSTIGTQYF
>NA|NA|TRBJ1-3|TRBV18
TGTGCCAGCTCACCGACAGGAAACACCATATATTTT
CASSPTGNTIYF
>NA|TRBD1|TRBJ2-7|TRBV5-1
TGCGCCAGCAGCTTGGCAGGACAGGGTTACAGCGAGCAGTACTTC
CASSLAGQGYSEQYF
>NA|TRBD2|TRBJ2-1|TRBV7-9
TGTGCCAGCAGCTCCCGGGATGGCCTAGCGGGACCCTCCTACAATGAGCAGTTCTTC
CASSSRDGLAGPSYNEQFF
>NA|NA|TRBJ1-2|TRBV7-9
TGTGCCGGGAGCGGTGCCTATGGCTACACCTTC
CAGSGAYGYTF
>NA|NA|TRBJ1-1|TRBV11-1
TGTGCCAGCAGCTTAGTCCGGGGTTACACTGAAGCTTTCTTT
CASSLVRGYTEAFF
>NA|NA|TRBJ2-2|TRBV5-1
TGCGCCAGCAGCTTGTACAGGGACGGCGGGGAGCTGTTTTTT
CASSLYRDGGELFF
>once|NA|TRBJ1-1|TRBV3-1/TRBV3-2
TGTGCCAGCAGCCACGAGGGCGGCACTGAAGCTTTCTTT
CASSHEGGTEAFF
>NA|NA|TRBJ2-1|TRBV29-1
TGCAGCGCCAACTATAACAATGAGCAGTTCTTC
CSANYNNEQFF
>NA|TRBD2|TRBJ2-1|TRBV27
TGTGCCAGCACGGGGGGGGCCTACAATGAGCAGTTCTTC
CASTGGAYNEQFF
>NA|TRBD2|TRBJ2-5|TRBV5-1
TGCGCCAGCAGCCACCCAGGGACTAGCGGGAGTTTGCGCCAAGAGACCCAGTACTTC
CASSHPGTSGSLRQETQYF
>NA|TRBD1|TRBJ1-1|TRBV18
TGTGCCAGCTCGCCAGGGGGGGTGGACACTGAAGCTTTCTTT
CASSPGGVDTEAFF
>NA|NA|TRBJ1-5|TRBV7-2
TGTGCCAGCAGCTTAGCGAGTGGAGGGTTGGGTAACAATCAGCCCCAGCATTTT
CASSLASGGLGNNQPQHF
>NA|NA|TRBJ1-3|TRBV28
TGTGCCAGCAGTTCCGGCATGATGGGGCACCACTCTGGAAACACCATATATTTT
CASSSGMMGHHSGNTIYF
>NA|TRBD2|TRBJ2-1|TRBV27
TGTGCCAGCAGTTTAAAGGGACTAGTTAGCAATGAGCAGTTCTTC
CASSLKGLVSNEQFF
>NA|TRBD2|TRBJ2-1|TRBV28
TGTGCCAGCAGTGTAGGTCAGCGGGAACGGTACAATGAGCAGTTCTTC
CASSVGQRERYNEQFF
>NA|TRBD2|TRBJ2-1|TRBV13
TGTGCCAGCAGCCACTCCTCTAGCGGGAGGGCCTACAATGAGCAGTTCTTC
CASSHSSSGRAYNEQFF
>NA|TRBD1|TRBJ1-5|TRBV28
TGTGCCACCTCGACAGGGGCCCTTAGCAATCAGCCCCAGCATTTT
CATSTGALSNQPQHF
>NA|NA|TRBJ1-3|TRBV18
TGTGCCAGCTCACAGAGTACAGGGAGAGGAAACACCATATATTTT
CASSQSTGRGNTIYF
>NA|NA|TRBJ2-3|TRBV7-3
TGTGCCAGCAGCCAGAGTCAGGTCCCAGATACGCAGTATTTT
CASSQSQVPDTQYF
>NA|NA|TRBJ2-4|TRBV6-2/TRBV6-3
TGTGCCAGCAGTTACAGGGACGGGGGAGGCAAAAACATTCAGTACTTC
CASSYRDGGGKNIQYF
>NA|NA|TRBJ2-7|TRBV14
TGTGCCAGCAGCCTTCCCTCCGCGGGCCTCCCCCAGTACTTC
CASSLPSAGLPQYF
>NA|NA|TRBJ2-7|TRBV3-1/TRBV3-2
TGTGCCAGCAGCCAAGGGATTGGAGGGGCGGGCTACGAGCAGTACTTC
CASSQGIGGAGYEQYF
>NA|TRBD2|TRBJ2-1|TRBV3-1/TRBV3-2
TGTGCCAGCAGCCTAGCCGGGACTAGCGGGAAAGAGCAGTTCTTC
CASSLAGTSGKEQFF
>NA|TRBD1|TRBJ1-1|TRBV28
TGTGCCAGCAGTTTGGGGGGCGGACAGGCTAACACTGAAGCTTTCTTT
CASSLGGGQANTEAFF
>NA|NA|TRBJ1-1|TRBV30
TGTGCCTGGACACGGGGAGGGAACACTGAAGCTTTCTTT
CAWTRGGNTEAFF